This T cell receptor beta chain was captured in a study of blood T cells in healthy people across ages. The germline V gene encodes CDR1 MDHEN and CDR2 SYDVKM. Trimming cost V 10 bases and J 0 bases; bases outside gene matches: 13. CDR3 size: 18 residues. A sample-barcoded 5' primer and a J-beta primer mix were used in a second PCR of roughly 6 to 12 cycles. TCRdb reprocessed the 5' RACE reads with MiXCR, giving one entry per CDR3 protein. The data hold around 320,000 distinct CDR3 sequences, with roughly 26% observed a single time. Input material: blood. The J gene is TRBJ2-6, the V gene TRBV28; 9 nucleotides line up with TRBD1. The clonotype comes from a woman between 70 and 85 years old in good health. As DNA, the CDR3 is TGTGCCACCCTCAGTCTGGGACAGGGATTCTCTGGGGCCAACGTCCTGACTTTC. Amino acid sequence: CATLSLGQGFSGANVLTF.